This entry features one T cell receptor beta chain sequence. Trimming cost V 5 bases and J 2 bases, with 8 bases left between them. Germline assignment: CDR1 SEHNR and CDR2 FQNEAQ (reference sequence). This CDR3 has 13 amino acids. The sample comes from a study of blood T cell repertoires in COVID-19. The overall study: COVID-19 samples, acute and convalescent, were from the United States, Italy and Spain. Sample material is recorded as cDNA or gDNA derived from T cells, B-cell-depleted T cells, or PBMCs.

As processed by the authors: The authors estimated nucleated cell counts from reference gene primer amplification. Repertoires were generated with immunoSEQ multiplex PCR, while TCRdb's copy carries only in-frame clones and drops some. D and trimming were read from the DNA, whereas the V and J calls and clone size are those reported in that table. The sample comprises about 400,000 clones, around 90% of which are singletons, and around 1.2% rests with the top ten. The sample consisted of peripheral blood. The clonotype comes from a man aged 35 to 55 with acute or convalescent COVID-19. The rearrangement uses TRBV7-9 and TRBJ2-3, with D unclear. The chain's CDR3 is CASSERNTDTQYF. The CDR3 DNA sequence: TGTGCCAGCAGCGAGAGAAACACAGATACGCAGTATTTT. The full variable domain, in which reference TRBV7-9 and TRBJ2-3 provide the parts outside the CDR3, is DTGVSQNPRHKITKRGQNVTFRCDPISEHNRLYWYRQTLGQGPEFLTYFQNEAQLEKSRLLSDRFSAERPKGSFSTLEIQRTEQGDSAMYLCASSERNTDTQYFGPGTRLTVL.